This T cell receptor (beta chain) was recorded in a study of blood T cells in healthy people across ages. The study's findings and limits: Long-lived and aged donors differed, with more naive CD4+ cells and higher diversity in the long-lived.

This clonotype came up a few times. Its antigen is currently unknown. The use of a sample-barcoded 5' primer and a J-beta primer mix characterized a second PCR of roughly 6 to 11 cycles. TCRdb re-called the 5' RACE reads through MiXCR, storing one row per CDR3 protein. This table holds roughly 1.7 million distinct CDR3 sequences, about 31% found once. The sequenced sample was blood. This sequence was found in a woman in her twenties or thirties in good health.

For the CDR3, the DNA is TGTGCCAGCAGTGAAACCAGGGCAGGGGCCACAGATACGCAGTATTTT. The encoded protein is CASSETRAGATDTQYF. This chain uses TRBV6-1 with TRBJ2-3, with a weak D call TRBD1 (6 bases). V was pared by 2 bases and J by 2 bases, with 14 bases between. Germline-derived CDR1 and CDR2 are MNHNS and SASEGT. This CDR3 spans 16 amino acids.